The 19 T cell receptor beta chains below were found in one sample sequenced in a study of T cell responses to AZD1222 COVID-19 vaccine. Measured with immunoSEQ multiplex PCR; TCRdb has only the in-frame clones, and not every one. The sample includes tens of thousands of clones, 70% to 90% seen only once; the top ten take 1% to 1.5%. The starting material was peripheral blood, obtained 28 days after the second AZD1222 dose. These receptors originate from an adult who received the AZD1222 COVID-19 vaccine.

The chain carries TRBV6-4 and TRBJ1-1, with D perhaps matching TRBD1 (5 bases). The CDR3 is 14 residues long. The germline gives CDR1 MRHNA, CDR2 SNTAGT. With 6 bases removed from V and 0 bases from J, the gap between germline ends came to 11 bases. CDR3 loop: CASRAGSMNTEAFF. DNA of the CDR3: TGTGCCAGCAGGGCAGGGAGCATGAACACTGAAGCTTTCTTT.

This chain connects TRBV5-1 to TRBJ2-1; D gene ambiguous. Trimming pared 4 bases from V and 5 bases from J, leaving 4 bases between. This CDR3 region has 11 residues. Looked up from germline, CDR1 is SGHRS and CDR2 is YFSETQ. The CDR3 reads CASSGDNEQFF. The CDR3 nucleotides are TGCGCCAGCAGCGGGGACAATGAGCAGTTCTTC.

The V call is TRBV6-5, the J call TRBJ1-6; D is ambiguous. Germline loops: CDR1 MNHEY, CDR2 SVGAGI. Trimming shortened V by 9 bases and J by 9 bases, and 15 bases separated the two germline ends. This CDR3 comprises 13 residues. This chain's CDR3 is CASWPRGGSPLHF. The CDR3 coding sequence is TGTGCCAGTTGGCCCCGTGGAGGTTCACCCCTCCACTTT.

The rearrangement uses TRBV11-2 and TRBJ1-3; D is unresolved. V dropped 5 bases and J dropped 0 bases, with 11 bases sitting between them. Germline V gives CDR1 SGHAT, CDR2 FQNNGV. The CDR3 consists of 15 residues. The CDR3 loop reads CASSNGRTSGNTIYF. The CDR3 coding sequence is TGTGCCAGCAGCAACGGACGGACCTCTGGAAACACCATATATTTT.

The V and J genes are TRBV12-3 or TRBV12-4 and TRBJ2-2; D ambiguous. V shed 6 bases and J shed 7 bases, with 12 bases lying between them. The CDR3 is 13 amino acids. CDR3 nucleotide sequence: TGTGCCAGCAGCACCCCTGGGGTCGGGGAGCTGTTTTTT. It codes for CASSTPGVGELFF.

V and J are TRBV24-1 and TRBJ2-1; D might be TRBD2 (6 bases). The CDR3 contains 15 residues. Germline CDR1 KGHDR, CDR2 SFDVKD. Trimming pared 6 bases from V and 5 bases from J, leaving 16 bases between. CDR3 sequence: CATSLGSGDHNEQFF. Written as DNA, the CDR3 is TGTGCCACCAGTTTGGGTAGCGGAGACCACAATGAGCAGTTCTTC.

The V and J genes are TRBV19 and TRBJ2-2; no clear D. V was shortened by 7 bases and J by 3 bases, with 3 bases between the two germline ends. CDR3 size: 11 residues. CDR1 and CDR2 from the germline V gene are LNHDA and SQIVND (reference sequence). CDR3 nucleotide sequence: TGTGCCAGTACCCACACCGGGGAGCTGTTTTTT. The encoded protein is CASTHTGELFF.

This chain joins TRBV12-3 or TRBV12-4 and TRBJ1-1, with D perhaps TRBD1 (5 bases). The CDR3 loop spans 13 amino acids. The V and J ends lost 5 bases and 4 bases respectively, with 11 bases between them. The CDR3 region is CASSLREGTEAFF. The CDR3 bases are TGTGCCAGCAGTCTCAGGGAGGGCACTGAAGCTTTCTTT.

The rearrangement joins TRBV30 to TRBJ1-2; D gene uncertain. This CDR3 region has 11 residues. In germline, CDR1 is GTSNPN, CDR2 SVGIG (reference sequence). The V and J ends lost 3 bases and 8 bases respectively, with 10 bases between them. The CDR3 DNA sequence: TGTGCCTGGAGCACGGGAGCGGGCTACACCTTC. This gives the protein CAWSTGAGYTF. The full variable domain, its missing parts supplied by reference TRBV30 and TRBJ1-2, is SQTIHQWPATLVQPVGSPLSLECTVEGTSNPNLYWYRQAAGRGLQLLFYSVGIGQISSEVPQNLSASRPQDRQFILSSKKLLLSDSGFYLCAWSTGAGYTFGSGTRLTVV.

The rearrangement joins TRBV7-9 to TRBJ2-1; either TRBD1 or TRBD2 may supply D (5 bases each). CDR1 is SEHNR, CDR2 FQNEAQ, per germline (reference sequence). This CDR3 comprises 18 residues. V was pared by 10 bases and J by 4 bases, with 29 bases between. In DNA form, the CDR3 reads TGTGCCACCCCGGTACAGGAGGCTTCCCCCCTCTATTACAATGAGCAGTTCTTC. It yields the protein CATPVQEASPLYYNEQFF. Based on the CDR3 plus reference TRBV7-9 and TRBJ2-1, the full variable domain is DTGVSQNPRHKITKRGQNVTFRCDPISEHNRLYWYRQTLGQGPEFLTYFQNEAQLEKSRLLSDRFSAERPKGSFSTLEIQRTEQGDSAMYLCATPVQEASPLYYNEQFFGPGTRLTVL.

This clone was counted between two and nine times. The chain links TRBV28 to TRBJ1-2; 7 bases align to TRBD1. The trim removed 8 bases at V and 5 bases at J, leaving 5 bases unmatched. This CDR3 comprises 12 residues. Germline V gives CDR1 MDHEN, CDR2 SYDVKM. The CDR3 DNA sequence: TGTGCCAGCCGGACGACAGGGTATGGCTACACCTTC. It specifies CASRTTGYGYTF.

The V call is TRBV19, the J call TRBJ1-5; no reliable D call. The V end was cut by 1 base, the J end by 7 bases, with 8 bases between. CDR1 LNHDA and CDR2 SQIVND come from the germline V gene (reference sequence). CDR3 length equals 13 residues. In DNA form, the CDR3 reads TGTGCCAGTAGTATAGCCCCGTCCCAGCCCCAGCATTTT. It codes for CASSIAPSQPQHF.

V and J are TRBV7-3 and TRBJ2-6; maybe TRBD2 (5 bases). Deletions cut 5 bases from V and 1 base from J, with 9 bases between. Germline V CDR1 and CDR2: SGHTA, FQGTGA. CDR3 length: 15 residues. CDR3 region: CASSPRGSGANVLTF. In DNA form, the CDR3 reads TGTGCCAGCAGCCCCCGGGGATCTGGGGCCAACGTCCTGACTTTC. Supplemented by reference TRBV7-3 and TRBJ2-6, the full variable domain reads GAGVSQTPSNKVTEKGKYVELRCDPISGHTALYWYRQSLGQGPEFLIYFQGTGAADDSGLPNDRFFAVRPEGSVSTLKIQRTERGDSAVYLCASSPRGSGANVLTFGAGSRLTVL.

This chain connects TRBV10-3 to TRBJ2-3; D may be TRBD1 or TRBD2 (5 bases each). The CDR3 is 14 residues long. V lost 7 bases to trimming and J lost 6 bases, with 17 bases between them. The germline V gene encodes CDR1 ENHRY and CDR2 SYGVKD. In DNA, the CDR3 is TGTGCCATCACCGAGGGGATAGCGTGGGATACGCAGTATTTT. Translated, it gives CAITEGIAWDTQYF.

The chain uses TRBV29-1 and TRBJ1-3, with unresolved D. The V gene's germline CDR1 is SQVTM and CDR2 ANQGSEA. The CDR3 consists of 12 residues. Trimming removed 0 bases at V and 4 bases at J, with 4 bases between. In DNA form, the CDR3 reads TGCAGCGTTGAAGATACGGGAAACACCATATATTTT. Translation gives CSVEDTGNTIYF.

The chain uses TRBV2 and TRBJ1-2; 9 bases line up with TRBD1. The CDR3 covers 16 residues. With 10 bases clipped from V and 8 bases from J, the junction kept 20 bases outside the gene matches. The germline V gene encodes CDR1 SNHLY and CDR2 FYNNEI. CDR3 sequence (DNA): TGTGCCACCAGAAAAGAGACCGGGACAGGGACGGGAGGCTACACCTTC. It translates to CATRKETGTGTGGYTF.

The J gene is TRBJ2-1, the V gene TRBV7-3, with D unresolved. Looked up from germline, CDR1 is SGHTA and CDR2 is FQGTGA. V dropped 1 base and J dropped 8 bases, with 15 bases sitting between them. The CDR3 totals 15 residues. The CDR3 loop is CASSLMSAPTYEQFF. Here the CDR3 DNA reads TGTGCCAGCAGCTTAATGTCGGCGCCCACCTATGAGCAGTTCTTC.

The chain links TRBV5-1 to TRBJ1-1, with D hard to call. The CDR3 runs 11 residues. Deletions cut 0 bases from V and 5 bases from J, with 2 bases between. The germline V gene has CDR1 SGHRS and CDR2 YFSETQ. The CDR3 is CASSLGTEAFF. Written as DNA, the CDR3 is TGCGCCAGCAGCTTGGGAACTGAAGCTTTCTTT.

V and J are TRBV10-1 and TRBJ2-3; D is ambiguous. The V gene lost 0 bases and the J gene lost 3 bases, with 10 bases spanning the gap. This CDR3 contains 15 residues. CDR1 is WNHNN and CDR2 is SYGVQD in the germline V gene (reference sequence). The CDR3 DNA is TGCGCCAGCAGTGAGTCGACACTCTTTACAGATACGCAGTATTTT. This translates into CASSESTLFTDTQYF.